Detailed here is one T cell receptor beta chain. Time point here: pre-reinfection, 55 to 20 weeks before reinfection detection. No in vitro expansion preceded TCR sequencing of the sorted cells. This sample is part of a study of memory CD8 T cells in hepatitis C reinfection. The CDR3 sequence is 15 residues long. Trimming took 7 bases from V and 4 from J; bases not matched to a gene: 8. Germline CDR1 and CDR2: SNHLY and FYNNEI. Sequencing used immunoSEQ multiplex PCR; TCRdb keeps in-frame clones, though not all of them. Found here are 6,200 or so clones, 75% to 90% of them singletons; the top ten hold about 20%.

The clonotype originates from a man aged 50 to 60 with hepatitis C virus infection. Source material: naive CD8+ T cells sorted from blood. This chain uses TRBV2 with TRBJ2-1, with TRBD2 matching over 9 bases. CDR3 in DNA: TGTGCCAGCACTCTAACTAGCGGGCCTTACAATGAGCAGTTCTTC. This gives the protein CASTLTSGPYNEQFF. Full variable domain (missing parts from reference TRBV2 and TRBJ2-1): EPEVTQTPSHQVTQMGQEVILRCVPISNHLYFYWYRQILGQKVEFLVSFYNNEISEKSEIFDDQFSVERPDGSNFTLKIRSTKLEDSAMYFCASTLTSGPYNEQFFGPGTRLTVL.